This record concerns one T cell receptor beta chain sequence. The sample originates from a study of lymphopenia after photon versus proton radiotherapy. Profiled with immunoSEQ multiplex PCR; TCRdb holds only in-frame clones, not every one. Counted here are 39,000 or so clones, roughly 92% occurring once; the ten biggest clones make up 15%. Specimen: peripheral blood, collected from a patient treated with photon-based radiotherapy. This sequence originates from a man aged 60-69 years with cholangiocarcinoma.

The CDR3 sequence is CASRDGREQFF. In DNA, the CDR3 is TGTGCCAGCAGGGACGGGAGGGAGCAGTTCTTC. The chain uses TRBV6-1 and TRBJ2-1; 7 bases fit TRBD2. Germline values: CDR1 MNHNS, CDR2 SASEGT. J gave up 10 bases and V 6 bases, and 3 bases lay outside the gene matches. There are 11 residues in the CDR3.